The text below deals with one T cell receptor beta chain. Its target is unknown. The germline gene is not matched at one end of the junction; a read error may be the cause. The record originates from a study of response to subunit inactivated influenza vaccine. The germline CDR1 and CDR2 sequences are SEHNR and FQNEAQ (reference sequence). CDR3 size: 11 residues. Study-wide points: Few additional T cells are recruited per seasonal influenza vaccination, authors suggested.

TCRdb reanalysed the RT-PCR reads using MiXCR and keeps one entry per CDR3 protein. The sample shows roughly 570,000 distinct CDR3 sequences, approximately 13% of them seen only once. The rearrangement uses TRBV7-9 and TRBJ2-6; the D is unclear. Material: PBMCs from blood, obtained roughly 47 days after vaccination. This sequence was found in a man aged 50 or older who received an inactivated influenza vaccine. The CDR3 DNA follows: TGTGCCAGCAGCTCCCGGAAGTGGGTGGCTTTC. It is translated as CASSSRKWVAF.